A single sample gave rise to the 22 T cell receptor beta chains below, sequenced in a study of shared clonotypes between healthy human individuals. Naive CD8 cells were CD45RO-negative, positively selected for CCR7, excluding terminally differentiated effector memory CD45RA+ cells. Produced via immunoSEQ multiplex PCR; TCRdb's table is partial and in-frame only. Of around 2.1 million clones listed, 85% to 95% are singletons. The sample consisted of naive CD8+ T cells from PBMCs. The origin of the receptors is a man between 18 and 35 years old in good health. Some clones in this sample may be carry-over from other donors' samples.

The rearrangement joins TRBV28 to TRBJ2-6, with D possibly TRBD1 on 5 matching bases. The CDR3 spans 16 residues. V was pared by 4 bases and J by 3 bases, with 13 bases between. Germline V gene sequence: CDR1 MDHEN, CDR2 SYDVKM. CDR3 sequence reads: CASSSQGRRGANVLTF. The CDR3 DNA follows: TGTGCCAGCAGTTCCCAGGGAAGGCGTGGGGCCAACGTCCTGACTTTC.

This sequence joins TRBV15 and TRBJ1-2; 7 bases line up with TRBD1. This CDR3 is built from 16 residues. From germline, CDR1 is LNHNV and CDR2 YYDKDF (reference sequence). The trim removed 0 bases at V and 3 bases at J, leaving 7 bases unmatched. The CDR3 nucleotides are TGTGCCACCAGCAGAGATCTCGGCAGGGGGGACTATGGCTACACCTTC. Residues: CATSRDLGRGDYGYTF. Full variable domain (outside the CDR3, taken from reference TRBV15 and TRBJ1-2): DAMVIQNPRYQVTQFGKPVTLSCSQTLNHNVMYWYQQKSSQAPKLLFHYYDKDFNNEADTPDNFQSRRPNTSFCFLDIRSPGLGDTAMYLCATSRDLGRGDYGYTFGSGTRLTVV.

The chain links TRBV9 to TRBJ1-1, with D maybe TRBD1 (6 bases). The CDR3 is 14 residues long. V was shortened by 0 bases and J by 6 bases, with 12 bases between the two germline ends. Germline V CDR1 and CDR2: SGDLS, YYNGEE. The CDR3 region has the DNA TGTGCCAGCAGCGTAGGGGTGCAGGGGCCTGAAGCTTTCTTT. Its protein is CASSVGVQGPEAFF.

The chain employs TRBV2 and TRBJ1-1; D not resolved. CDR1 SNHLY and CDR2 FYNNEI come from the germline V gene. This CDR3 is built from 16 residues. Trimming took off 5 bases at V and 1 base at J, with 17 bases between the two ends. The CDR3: CASSFPRAGENTEAFF. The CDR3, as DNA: TGTGCCAGCAGTTTCCCTCGGGCAGGTGAGAACACTGAAGCTTTCTTT.

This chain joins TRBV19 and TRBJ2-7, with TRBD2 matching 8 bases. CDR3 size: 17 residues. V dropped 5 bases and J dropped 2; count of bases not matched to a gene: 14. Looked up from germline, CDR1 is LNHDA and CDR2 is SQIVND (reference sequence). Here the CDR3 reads CASSQNSGREGPYEQYF. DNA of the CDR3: TGTGCCAGTAGTCAAAACTCTGGTCGGGAGGGCCCCTACGAGCAGTACTTC.

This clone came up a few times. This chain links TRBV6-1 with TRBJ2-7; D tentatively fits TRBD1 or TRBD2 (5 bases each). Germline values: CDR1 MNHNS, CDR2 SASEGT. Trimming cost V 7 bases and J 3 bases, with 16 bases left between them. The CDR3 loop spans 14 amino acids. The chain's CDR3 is CASITRDRFYEQYF. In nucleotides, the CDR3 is TGTGCCAGCATCACTCGGGACCGGTTCTACGAGCAGTACTTC.

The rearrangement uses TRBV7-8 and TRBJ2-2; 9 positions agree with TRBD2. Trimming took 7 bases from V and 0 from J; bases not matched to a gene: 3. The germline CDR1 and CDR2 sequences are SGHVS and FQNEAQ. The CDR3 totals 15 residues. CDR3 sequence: CASTRGGANTGELFF. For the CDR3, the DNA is TGTGCCAGCACGCGGGGGGGAGCGAACACCGGGGAGCTGTTTTTT. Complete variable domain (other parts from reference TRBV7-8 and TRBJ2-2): GAGVSQSPRYKVAKRGQDVALRCDPISGHVSLFWYQQALGQGPEFLTYFQNEAQLDKSGLPSDRFFAERPEGSVSTLKIQRTQQEDSAVYLCASTRGGANTGELFFGEGSRLTVL.

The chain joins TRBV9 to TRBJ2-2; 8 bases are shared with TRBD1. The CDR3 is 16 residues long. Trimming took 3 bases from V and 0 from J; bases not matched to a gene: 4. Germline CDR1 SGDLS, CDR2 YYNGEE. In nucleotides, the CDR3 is TGTGCCAGCAGCGGCGCAGGGGGCGCGAACACCGGGGAGCTGTTTTTT. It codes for CASSGAGGANTGELFF. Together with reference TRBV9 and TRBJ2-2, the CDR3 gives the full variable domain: DSGVTQTPKHLITATGQRVTLRCSPRSGDLSVYWYQQSLDQGLQFLIQYYNGEERAKGNILERFSAQQFPDLHSELNLSSLELGDSALYFCASSGAGGANTGELFFGEGSRLTVL.

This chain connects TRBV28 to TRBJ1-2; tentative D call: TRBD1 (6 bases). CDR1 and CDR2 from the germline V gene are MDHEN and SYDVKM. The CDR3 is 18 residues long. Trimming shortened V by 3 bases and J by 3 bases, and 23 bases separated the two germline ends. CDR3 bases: TGTGCCAGCAGTTTTCAGATTCCGGACAGTCCCGCTGACTATGGCTACACCTTC. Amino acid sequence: CASSFQIPDSPADYGYTF.

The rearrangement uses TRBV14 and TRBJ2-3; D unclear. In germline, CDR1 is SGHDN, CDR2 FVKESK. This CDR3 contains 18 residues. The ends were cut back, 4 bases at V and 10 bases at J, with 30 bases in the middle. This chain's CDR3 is CASSPKGTDGITRWAQYF. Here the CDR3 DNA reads TGTGCCAGCAGCCCCAAAGGAACCGACGGAATTACGCGCTGGGCGCAGTATTTT. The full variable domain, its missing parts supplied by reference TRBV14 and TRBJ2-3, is EAGVTQFPSHSVIEKGQTVTLRCDPISGHDNLYWYRRVMGKEIKFLLHFVKESKQDESGMPNNRFLAERTGGTYSTLKVQPAELEDSGVYFCASSPKGTDGITRWAQYFGPGTRLTVL.

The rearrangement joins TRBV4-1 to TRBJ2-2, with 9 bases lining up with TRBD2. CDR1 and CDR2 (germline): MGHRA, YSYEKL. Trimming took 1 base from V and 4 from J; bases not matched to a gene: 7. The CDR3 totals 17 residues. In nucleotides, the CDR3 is TGCGCCAGCAGCCAAGGCGGTAGCGGGAGTACCACCGGGGAGCTGTTTTTT. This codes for CASSQGGSGSTTGELFF.

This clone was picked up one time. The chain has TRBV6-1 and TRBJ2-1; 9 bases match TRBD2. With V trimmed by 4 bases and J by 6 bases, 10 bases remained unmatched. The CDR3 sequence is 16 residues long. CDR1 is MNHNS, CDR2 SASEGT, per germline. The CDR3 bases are TGTGCCAGCAGTGGGCGCGGGGGGGCTCCCCTCAATGAGCAGTTCTTC. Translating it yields CASSGRGGAPLNEQFF.

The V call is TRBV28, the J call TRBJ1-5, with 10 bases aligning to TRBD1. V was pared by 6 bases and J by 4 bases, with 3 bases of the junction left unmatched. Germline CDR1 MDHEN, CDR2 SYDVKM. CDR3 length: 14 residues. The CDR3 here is CASRDRGANQPQHF. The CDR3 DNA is TGTGCCAGCAGGGACAGGGGGGCAAATCAGCCCCAGCATTTT.

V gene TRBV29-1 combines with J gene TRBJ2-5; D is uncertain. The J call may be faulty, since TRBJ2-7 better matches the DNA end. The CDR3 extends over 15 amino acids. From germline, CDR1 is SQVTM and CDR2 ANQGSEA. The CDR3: CSVEAALGPSGEQYF. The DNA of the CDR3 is TGCAGCGTTGAAGCGGCTCTAGGGCCTTCGGGCGAGCAGTACTTC.

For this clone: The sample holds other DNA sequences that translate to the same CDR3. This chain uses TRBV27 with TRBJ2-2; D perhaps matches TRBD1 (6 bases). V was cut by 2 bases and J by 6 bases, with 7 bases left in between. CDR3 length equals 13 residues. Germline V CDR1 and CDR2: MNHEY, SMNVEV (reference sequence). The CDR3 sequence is CASSLRGSGELFF. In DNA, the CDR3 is TGTGCCAGCAGTTTAAGGGGGTCCGGGGAGCTGTTTTTT.

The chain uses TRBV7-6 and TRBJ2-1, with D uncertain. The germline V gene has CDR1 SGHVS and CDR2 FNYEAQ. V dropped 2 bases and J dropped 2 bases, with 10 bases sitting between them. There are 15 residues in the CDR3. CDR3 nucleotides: TGTGCCAGCAGCTTATACAGACGCCCCTACAATGAGCAGTTCTTC. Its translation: CASSLYRRPYNEQFF.

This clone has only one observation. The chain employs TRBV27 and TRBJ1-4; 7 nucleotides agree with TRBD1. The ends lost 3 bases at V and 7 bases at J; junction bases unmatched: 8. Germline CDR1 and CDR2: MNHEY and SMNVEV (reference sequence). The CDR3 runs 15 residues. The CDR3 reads CASSFYRGGSEKLFF. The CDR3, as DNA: TGTGCCAGCAGTTTCTACAGGGGAGGAAGTGAAAAACTGTTTTTT.

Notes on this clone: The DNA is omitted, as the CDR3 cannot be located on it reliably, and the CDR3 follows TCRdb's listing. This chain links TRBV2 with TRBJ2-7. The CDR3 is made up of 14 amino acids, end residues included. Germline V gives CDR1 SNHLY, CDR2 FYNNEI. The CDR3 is CASSDLHQPYEQYF.

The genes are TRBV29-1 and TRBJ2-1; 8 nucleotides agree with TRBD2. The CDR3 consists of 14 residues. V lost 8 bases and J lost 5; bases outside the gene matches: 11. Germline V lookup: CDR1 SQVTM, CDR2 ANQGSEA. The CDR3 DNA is TGCAGCTTCCTTCGGGTAGCGGGGAACAATGAGCAGTTCTTC. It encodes CSFLRVAGNNEQFF.

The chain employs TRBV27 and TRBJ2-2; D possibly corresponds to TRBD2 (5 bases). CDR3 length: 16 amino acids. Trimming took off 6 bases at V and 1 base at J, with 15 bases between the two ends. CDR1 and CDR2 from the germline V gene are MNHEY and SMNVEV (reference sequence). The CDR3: CASRSSRAWNTGELFF. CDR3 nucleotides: TGTGCCAGCAGGAGTTCGAGGGCGTGGAACACCGGGGAGCTGTTTTTT.

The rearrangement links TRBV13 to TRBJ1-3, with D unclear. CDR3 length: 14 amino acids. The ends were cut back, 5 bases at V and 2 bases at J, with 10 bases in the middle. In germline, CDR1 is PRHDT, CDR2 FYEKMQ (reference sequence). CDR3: CASSGLEPGNTIYF. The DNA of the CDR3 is TGTGCCAGCAGCGGCCTGGAACCTGGAAACACCATATATTTT.

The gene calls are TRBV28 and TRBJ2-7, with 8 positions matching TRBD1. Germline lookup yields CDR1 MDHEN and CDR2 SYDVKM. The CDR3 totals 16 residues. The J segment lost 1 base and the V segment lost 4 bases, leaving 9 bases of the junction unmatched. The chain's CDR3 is CASSWNRDRPSYEQYF. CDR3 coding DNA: TGTGCCAGCAGTTGGAACCGGGACAGGCCATCCTACGAGCAGTACTTC.